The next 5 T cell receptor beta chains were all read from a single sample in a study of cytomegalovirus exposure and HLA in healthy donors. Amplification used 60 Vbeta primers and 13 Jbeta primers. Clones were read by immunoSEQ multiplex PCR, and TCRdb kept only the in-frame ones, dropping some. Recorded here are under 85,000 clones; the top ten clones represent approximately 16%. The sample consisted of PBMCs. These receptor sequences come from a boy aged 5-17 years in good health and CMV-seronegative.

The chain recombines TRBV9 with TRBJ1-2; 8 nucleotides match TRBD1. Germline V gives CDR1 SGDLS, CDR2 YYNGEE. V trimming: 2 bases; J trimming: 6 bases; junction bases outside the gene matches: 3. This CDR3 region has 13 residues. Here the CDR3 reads CASSVWTGNGYTF. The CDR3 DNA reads TGTGCCAGCAGCGTTTGGACAGGGAATGGCTACACCTTC.

The CDR3 is CASSQEGQGGYEQYF. The CDR3 DNA follows: TGCGCCAGCAGCCAAGAAGGCCAGGGGGGCTACGAGCAGTACTTC. The chain couples TRBV4-3 to TRBJ2-7; a possible D gene is TRBD1 (7 bases). This CDR3 has 15 amino acids. Trimming pared 0 bases from V and 3 bases from J, leaving 12 bases between. Per germline, CDR1 LGHNA and CDR2 YSLEER.

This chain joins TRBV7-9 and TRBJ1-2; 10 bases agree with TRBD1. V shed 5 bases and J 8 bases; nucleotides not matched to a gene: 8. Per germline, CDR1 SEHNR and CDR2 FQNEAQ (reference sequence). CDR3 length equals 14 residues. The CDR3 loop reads CASSRGQGVVGYTF. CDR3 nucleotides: TGTGCCAGCAGCCGTGGACAGGGGGTGGTCGGCTACACCTTC.

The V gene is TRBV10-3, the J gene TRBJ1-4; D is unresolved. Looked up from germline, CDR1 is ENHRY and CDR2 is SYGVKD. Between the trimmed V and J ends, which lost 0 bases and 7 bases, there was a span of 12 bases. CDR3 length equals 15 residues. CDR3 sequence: CAISESGGSTEKLFF. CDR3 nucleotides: TGTGCCATCAGTGAGTCTGGAGGGAGTACTGAAAAACTGTTTTTT.

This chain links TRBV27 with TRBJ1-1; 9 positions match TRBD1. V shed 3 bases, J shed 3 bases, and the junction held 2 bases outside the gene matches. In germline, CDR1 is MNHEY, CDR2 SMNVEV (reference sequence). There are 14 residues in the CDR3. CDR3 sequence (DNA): TGTGCCAGCAGTTTTACAGGGGGCCACACTGAAGCTTTCTTT. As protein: CASSFTGGHTEAFF.